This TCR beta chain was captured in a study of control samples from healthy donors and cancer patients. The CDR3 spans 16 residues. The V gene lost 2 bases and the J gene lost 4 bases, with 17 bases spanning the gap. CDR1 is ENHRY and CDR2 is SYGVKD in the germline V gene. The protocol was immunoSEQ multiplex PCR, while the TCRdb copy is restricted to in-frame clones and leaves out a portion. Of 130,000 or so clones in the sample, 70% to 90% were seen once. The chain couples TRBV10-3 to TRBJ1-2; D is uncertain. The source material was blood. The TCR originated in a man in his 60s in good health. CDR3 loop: CAISEAEGRSGYGYTF. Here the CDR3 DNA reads TGTGCCATCAGTGAGGCGGAAGGTCGATCGGGCTATGGCTACACCTTC.